These 11 T cell receptor beta chains were sequenced from one sample in a study of blood T cell repertoires in COVID-19. Generated by immunoSEQ multiplex PCR, the TCRdb table keeps only in-frame clones and is missing some. The table includes roughly 150,000 clones, around 82% detected once. Sequencing used peripheral blood. The receptor set was obtained from a man older than 75 with COVID-19, enrolled during active disease.

This sequence joins TRBV2 and TRBJ1-2, with D possibly being TRBD1 (5 bases). CDR3 length: 13 residues. Trimming cost V 7 bases and J 4 bases, with 13 bases left between them. CDR1 is SNHLY, CDR2 FYNNEI, per germline. The CDR3 loop reads CASILGGFYGYTF. The CDR3 nucleotides read TGTGCCAGCATCCTCGGGGGTTTCTATGGCTACACCTTC. Using reference TRBV2 and TRBJ1-2 for the parts outside the CDR3, the full variable domain is EPEVTQTPSHQVTQMGQEVILRCVPISNHLYFYWYRQILGQKVEFLVSFYNNEISEKSEIFDDQFSVERPDGSNFTLKIRSTKLEDSAMYFCASILGGFYGYTFGSGTRLTVV.

This rearrangement joins TRBV6-6 to TRBJ1-2; 8 nucleotides match TRBD1. V was clipped by 5 bases and J by 6 bases; unmatched bases: 5. This CDR3 comprises 13 residues. Germline V gives CDR1 MNHNY, CDR2 SVGAGI (reference sequence). The CDR3 DNA is TGTGCCAGCAGTAAGGACAGGGAAGATGGCTACACCTTC. Translation gives CASSKDREDGYTF.

This sequence joins TRBV6-1 and TRBJ2-5; the match to TRBD2 covers 8 bases. The CDR3 is made up of 16 amino acids. V was pared by 1 base and J by 5 bases, with 9 bases of the junction left unmatched. Germline V gives CDR1 MNHNS, CDR2 SASEGT. The CDR3 loop is CASSEGLAGYGETQYF. CDR3 nucleotide sequence: TGTGCCAGCAGTGAAGGGCTAGCGGGCTATGGGGAGACCCAGTACTTC.

The V call is TRBV7-6, the J call TRBJ1-4; possible D gene TRBD1, 5 bases. The germline V gene has CDR1 SGHVS and CDR2 FNYEAQ. This CDR3 region has 14 residues. Trimming stripped 3 bases from V and 8 bases from J, with 13 bases between. The CDR3 here is CASSLGGYKEKLFF. CDR3 nucleotide sequence: TGTGCCAGCAGCTTGGGGGGGTACAAAGAAAAACTGTTTTTT.

The chain carries TRBV4-3 and TRBJ2-2, with a tentative D call TRBD2 (5 bases). V lost 0 bases to trimming and J lost 6 bases, with 11 bases between them. The CDR3 is made up of 15 amino acids. Germline CDR1 is LGHNA and CDR2 is YSLEER. The CDR3 region has the DNA TGCGCCAGCAGCCAAGATGAGAGGGTCGCCGGGGAGCTGTTTTTT. Residues: CASSQDERVAGELFF.

This rearrangement joins TRBV5-4 to TRBJ1-1, with 8 bases fitting TRBD1. CDR1 is SGHNT and CDR2 is YYREEE in the germline V gene (reference sequence). The CDR3 extends over 15 amino acids. J was trimmed by 3 bases and V by 2 bases; bases with no gene match: 6. CDR3 nucleotide sequence: TGTGCCAGCAGCTTCCCCAGGGGGCCCGACACTGAAGCTTTCTTT. It codes for CASSFPRGPDTEAFF.

The chain is built from TRBV10-3 and TRBJ1-2; unclear D gene. Germline V gives CDR1 ENHRY, CDR2 SYGVKD. CDR3 size: 17 residues. The ends were cut back, 0 bases at V and 8 bases at J, with 22 bases in the middle. Here the CDR3 reads CAISESSFGDRSDGYTF. CDR3 bases: TGTGCCATCAGTGAGTCGAGTTTCGGGGATCGATCGGACGGCTACACCTTC.

Details on this clone: One end of the junction is discordant with germline, which a read error may explain. The chain couples TRBV6-2 or TRBV6-3 to TRBJ1-5; D gene ambiguous. This CDR3 is built from 13 residues. The germline V gene has CDR1 MNHEY and CDR2 SVGEGT. CDR3: CASSNSRVQPQHF. The DNA of the CDR3 is TGTGCCAGCAGTAACTCGAGGGTTCAGCCCCAGCATTTT.

The rearrangement links TRBV5-1 to TRBJ2-3; perhaps TRBD1 as D (5 bases). The CDR3 sequence is 13 residues long. V was clipped by 4 bases and J by 1 base, with 7 bases between them. In germline, CDR1 is SGHRS, CDR2 YFSETQ. CDR3 amino acids: CASSEQGTDTQYF. The CDR3 nucleotides are TGCGCCAGCAGCGAACAGGGCACAGATACGCAGTATTTT.

This chain connects TRBV11-3 to TRBJ2-1, with 7 positions matching TRBD1. The CDR3 contains 14 residues. Trimming at V came to 4 bases and at J to 4 bases, leaving 4 bases not matched to a gene. Germline assignment: CDR1 SGHNT and CDR2 YENEEA. As DNA, the CDR3 is TGTGCCAGCAGCTCGGACAGGCAATACAATGAGCAGTTCTTC. Translating it yields CASSSDRQYNEQFF.

This chain links TRBV3-1 (or the pseudogene TRBV3-2) with TRBJ2-4; possibly TRBD2 for D (6 bases). The CDR3 has 18 residues. The V end was cut by 6 bases, the J end by 1 base, with 22 bases between. The germline V gene has CDR1 LGHDT and CDR2 YNNKEL (reference sequence). CDR3: CASRTDYARIRAKNIQYF. In DNA form, the CDR3 reads TGTGCCAGCAGGACGGACTATGCCCGTATCAGGGCCAAAAACATTCAGTACTTC.